Listed here are 5 T cell receptor beta chains from one sample, sequenced in a study of shared clonotypes between healthy human individuals. Method: immunoSEQ multiplex PCR; TCRdb's copy keeps in-frame clones and lacks some. This table holds around 2.1 million clones, approximately 94% found once. Sequencing was done on a sample of naive CD4+ T cells sorted from blood. Subset of the sample: CD45RA+ positively selected. These receptors came from a man between 18 and 35 years old in good health.

This chain links TRBV13 with TRBJ2-1, with D perhaps matching TRBD1 (6 bases). Deletions cut 5 bases from V and 6 bases from J, with 14 bases between. The CDR3 spans 14 residues. Germline V gene sequence: CDR1 PRHDT, CDR2 FYEKMQ (reference sequence). The CDR3 DNA reads TGTGCCAGCAGCGCAAACAGGGCTGGCAATGAGCAGTTCTTC. This gives the protein CASSANRAGNEQFF.

A few counts support this clone. The V call is TRBV4-1, the J call TRBJ1-5; 9 bases fit TRBD1. Germline V CDR1 and CDR2: MGHRA, YSYEKL. This CDR3 region has 17 residues. Germline trimming cut 3 bases from V and 2 bases from J; bases unmatched to any gene: 8. The CDR3 DNA reads TGCGCCAGCAGCCAGGGGGGGACAGGGATGGGCAATCAGCCCCAGCATTTT. As protein: CASSQGGTGMGNQPQHF.

V and J are TRBV2 and TRBJ2-3; maybe TRBD2 (6 bases). Germline values: CDR1 SNHLY, CDR2 FYNNEI. V lost 6 bases to trimming and J lost 6 bases, with 16 bases between them. The length of the CDR3 is 14 residues. This CDR3 is CASSPSVLGDTQYF. The CDR3 DNA sequence: TGTGCCAGCAGCCCTAGCGTTCTTGGGGATACGCAGTATTTT. Together with reference TRBV2 and TRBJ2-3, the CDR3 gives the full variable domain: EPEVTQTPSHQVTQMGQEVILRCVPISNHLYFYWYRQILGQKVEFLVSFYNNEISEKSEIFDDQFSVERPDGSNFTLKIRSTKLEDSAMYFCASSPSVLGDTQYFGPGTRLTVL.

The chain links TRBV5-1 to TRBJ2-2; a possible D gene is TRBD1 (6 bases). Per germline, CDR1 SGHRS and CDR2 YFSETQ. The CDR3 sequence is 15 residues long. V gave up 8 bases and J gave up 1 base, with 15 bases separating them. CDR3 in DNA: TGCGCCAGTTCTCCGGGACACAAGAACACCGGGGAGCTGTTTTTT. Translating it yields CASSPGHKNTGELFF.

The chain recombines TRBV2 with TRBJ1-4; D is possibly TRBD1 (5 bases). Germline V gene sequence: CDR1 SNHLY, CDR2 FYNNEI. With 4 bases removed from V and 5 bases from J, the gap between germline ends came to 11 bases. The CDR3 extends over 14 amino acids. The CDR3 nucleotides read TGTGCCAGCAGTGGGGTTTGGGACAATGAAAAACTGTTTTTT. Translation: CASSGVWDNEKLFF. The full variable domain, with the rest looked up from reference TRBV2 and TRBJ1-4, is EPEVTQTPSHQVTQMGQEVILRCVPISNHLYFYWYRQILGQKVEFLVSFYNNEISEKSEIFDDQFSVERPDGSNFTLKIRSTKLEDSAMYFCASSGVWDNEKLFFGSGTQLSVL.